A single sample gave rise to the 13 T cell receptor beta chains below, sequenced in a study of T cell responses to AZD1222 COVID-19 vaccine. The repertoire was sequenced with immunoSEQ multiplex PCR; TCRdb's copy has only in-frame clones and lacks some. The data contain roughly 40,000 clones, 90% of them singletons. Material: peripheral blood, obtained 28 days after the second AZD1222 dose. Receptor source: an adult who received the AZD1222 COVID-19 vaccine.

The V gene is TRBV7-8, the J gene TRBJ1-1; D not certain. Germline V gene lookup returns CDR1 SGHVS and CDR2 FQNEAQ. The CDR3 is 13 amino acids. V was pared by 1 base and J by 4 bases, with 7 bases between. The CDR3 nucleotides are TGTGCCAGCAGCTTAGGGCCGATCACTGAAGCTTTCTTT. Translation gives CASSLGPITEAFF.

CDR3 loop: CASRLDRGFTMNTEAFF. The CDR3 nucleotides are TGTGCCAGCAGGCTTGACAGGGGTTTTACTATGAACACTGAAGCTTTCTTT. The chain recombines TRBV5-4 with TRBJ1-1; 8 positions agree with TRBD1. CDR3 length: 17 residues. Germline assignment: CDR1 SGHNT and CDR2 YYREEE (reference sequence). V was pared by 5 bases and J by 0 bases, with 12 bases of the junction left unmatched.

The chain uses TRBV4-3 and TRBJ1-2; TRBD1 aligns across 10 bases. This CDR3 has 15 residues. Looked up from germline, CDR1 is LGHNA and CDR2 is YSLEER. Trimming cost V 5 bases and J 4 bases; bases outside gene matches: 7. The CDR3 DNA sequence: TGCGCCAGCAGCGCGGGACAGGGGAATGTCTATGGCTACACCTTC. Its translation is CASSAGQGNVYGYTF.

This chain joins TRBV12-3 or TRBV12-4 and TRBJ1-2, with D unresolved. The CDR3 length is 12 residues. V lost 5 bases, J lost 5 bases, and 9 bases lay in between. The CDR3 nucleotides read TGTGCCAGCAGTCTTGACGCTTATGGCTACACCTTC. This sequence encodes CASSLDAYGYTF.

The CDR3 loop is CASSRRTDEAFF. The CDR3 DNA sequence: TGTGCCAGTAGTAGACGGACCGATGAAGCTTTCTTT. This rearrangement joins TRBV19 to TRBJ1-1; D gene ambiguous. This CDR3 is 12 amino acids long. V gave up 4 bases and J gave up 7 bases, with 10 bases separating them. Germline loops: CDR1 LNHDA, CDR2 SQIVND (reference sequence).

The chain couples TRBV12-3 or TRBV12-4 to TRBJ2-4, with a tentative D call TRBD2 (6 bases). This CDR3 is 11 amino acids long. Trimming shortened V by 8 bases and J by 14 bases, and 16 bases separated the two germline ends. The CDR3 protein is CASGGLDTKYF. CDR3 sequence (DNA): TGTGCCAGCGGGGGGTTGGACACAAAGTACTTC.

The CDR3 DNA reads TGCGCCAGCAGCCAATTGACAGGGGATGGCTACACCTTC. Its protein is CASSQLTGDGYTF. V and J are TRBV4-3 and TRBJ1-2; 8 nucleotides agree with TRBD1. CDR3 size: 13 residues. V gave up 2 bases and J gave up 6 bases; unmatched junction bases: 2. Germline assignment: CDR1 LGHNA and CDR2 YSLEER.

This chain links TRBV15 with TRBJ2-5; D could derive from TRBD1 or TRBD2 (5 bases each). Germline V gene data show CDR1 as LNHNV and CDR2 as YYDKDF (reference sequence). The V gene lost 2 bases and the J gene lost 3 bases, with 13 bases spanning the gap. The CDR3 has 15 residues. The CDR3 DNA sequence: TGTGCCACCAGCAGAAATCCGGGGACGGAAGAGACCCAGTACTTC. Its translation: CATSRNPGTEETQYF.

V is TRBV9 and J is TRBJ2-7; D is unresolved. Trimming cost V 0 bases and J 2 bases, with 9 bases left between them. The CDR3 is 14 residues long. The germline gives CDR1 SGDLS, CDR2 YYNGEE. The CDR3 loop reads CASSVEGNTYEQYF. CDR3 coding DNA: TGTGCCAGCAGCGTAGAAGGGAATACCTACGAGCAGTACTTC.

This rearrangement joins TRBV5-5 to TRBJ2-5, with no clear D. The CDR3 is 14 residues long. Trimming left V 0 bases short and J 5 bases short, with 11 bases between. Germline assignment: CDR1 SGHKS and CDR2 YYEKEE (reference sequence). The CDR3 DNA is TGTGCCAGCAGCTTGGAGGGCTTGAGGGAGACCCAGTACTTC. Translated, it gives CASSLEGLRETQYF.

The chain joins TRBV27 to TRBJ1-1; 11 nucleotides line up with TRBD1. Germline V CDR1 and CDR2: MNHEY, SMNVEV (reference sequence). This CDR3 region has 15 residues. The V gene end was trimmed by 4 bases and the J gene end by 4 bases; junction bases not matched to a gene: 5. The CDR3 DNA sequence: TGTGCCAGCAGTTACGGGACAGGGGGGAGCACTGAAGCTTTCTTT. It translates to CASSYGTGGSTEAFF.

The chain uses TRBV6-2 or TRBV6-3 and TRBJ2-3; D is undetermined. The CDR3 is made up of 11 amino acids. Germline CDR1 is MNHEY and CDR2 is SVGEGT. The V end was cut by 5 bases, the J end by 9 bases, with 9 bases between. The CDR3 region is CASSDVGTQYF. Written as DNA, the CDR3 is TGTGCCAGCAGTGACGTAGGGACGCAGTATTTT.

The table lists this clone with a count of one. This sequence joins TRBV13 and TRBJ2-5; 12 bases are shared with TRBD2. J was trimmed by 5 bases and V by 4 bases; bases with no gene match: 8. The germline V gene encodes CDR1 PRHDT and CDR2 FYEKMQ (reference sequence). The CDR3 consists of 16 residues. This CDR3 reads CASSSLTSGGRETQYF. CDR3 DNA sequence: TGTGCCAGCAGCTCCTTAACTAGCGGGGGGCGGGAGACCCAGTACTTC.